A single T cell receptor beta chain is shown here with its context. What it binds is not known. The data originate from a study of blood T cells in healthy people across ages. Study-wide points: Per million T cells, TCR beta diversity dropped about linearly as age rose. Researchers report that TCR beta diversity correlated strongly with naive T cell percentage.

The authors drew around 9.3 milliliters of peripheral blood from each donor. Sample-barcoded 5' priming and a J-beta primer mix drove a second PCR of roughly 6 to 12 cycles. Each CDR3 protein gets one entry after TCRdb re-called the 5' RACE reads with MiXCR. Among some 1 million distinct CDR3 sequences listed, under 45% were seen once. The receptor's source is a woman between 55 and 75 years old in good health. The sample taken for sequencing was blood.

The CDR3 sequence: CSYSVGTDTQYF. CDR3 bases: TGCAGCTACAGCGTGGGCACAGATACGCAGTATTTT. The chain is built from TRBV29-1 and TRBJ2-3; D not certain. Between the trimmed V and J ends, which lost 8 bases and 1 base, there was a span of 10 bases. The germline CDR1 and CDR2 sequences are SQVTM and ANQGSEA. CDR3 length equals 12 residues.